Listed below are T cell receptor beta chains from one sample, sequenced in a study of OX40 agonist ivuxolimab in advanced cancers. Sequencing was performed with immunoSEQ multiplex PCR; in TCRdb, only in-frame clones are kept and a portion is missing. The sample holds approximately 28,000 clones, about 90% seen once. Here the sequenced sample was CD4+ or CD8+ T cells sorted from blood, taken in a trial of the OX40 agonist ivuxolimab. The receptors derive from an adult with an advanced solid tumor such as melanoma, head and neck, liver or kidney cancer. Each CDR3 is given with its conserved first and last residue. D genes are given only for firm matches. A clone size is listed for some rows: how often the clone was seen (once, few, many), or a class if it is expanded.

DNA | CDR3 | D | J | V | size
TGTGCCAGCAGGCCAGATTCTGGAAACACCATATATTTT | CASRPDSGNTIYF | . | TRBJ1-3 | TRBV27 | .
TGTGCCAGCAGCTTAAGGGTCCGCAATGAGCAGTTCTTC | CASSLRVRNEQFF | . | TRBJ2-1 | TRBV5-4 | .
TGTGCCAGCAGGGAAGGGACGTCGGGGACCCAGTACTTC | CASREGTSGTQYF | . | TRBJ2-5 | TRBV2 | once
TGTGCCAGCAGCCAAGATCTGGGAAATGGCTACACCTTC | CASSQDLGNGYTF | . | TRBJ1-2 | TRBV4-2 | .
TGTGCCAGCAGCTTACCAGGGACTAATGAAAAACTGTTTTTT | CASSLPGTNEKLFF | . | TRBJ1-4 | TRBV7-9 | .
TGCGCCAGCAGCACAAACCCAAGCTCCTACGAGCAGTACTTC | CASSTNPSSYEQYF | . | TRBJ2-7 | TRBV5-1 | .
TGTGCCAGCAGCCCAGGCGGCGGGGGGGCAGATACGCAGTATTTT | CASSPGGGGADTQYF | TRBD2 | TRBJ2-3 | TRBV4-2 | .
TGCGCCAGCAGCTTGGATGGGACAGGGGGCGATGAAAAACTGTTTTTT | CASSLDGTGGDEKLFF | TRBD1 | TRBJ1-4 | TRBV5-1 | .
TGTGCCAGCAGTTCGACAGTGGACACCGGGGAGCTGTTTTTT | CASSSTVDTGELFF | . | TRBJ2-2 | TRBV28 | .
TGTGCCAGCACCCTACCATCTGGGCGAGAAAAACTGTTTTTT | CASTLPSGREKLFF | . | TRBJ1-4 | TRBV6-1 | .
TGTGCCAGCAGTGACGGGACAACGGGCCAGCCCCAGCATTTT | CASSDGTTGQPQHF | . | TRBJ1-5 | TRBV6-4 | .
TGTGCCAGCAGCTTAAGTCTAGCGGGACTCACAGATACGCAGTATTTT | CASSLSLAGLTDTQYF | TRBD2 | TRBJ2-3 | TRBV7-2 | .
TGTGCCAGCAGCTTACTGAGGGCCGGGGAGCTGTTTTTT | CASSLLRAGELFF | . | TRBJ2-2 | TRBV11-2 | .
TGCGCCAGCAGCTTGCTTGGACAGGGGCACACTGAAGCTTTCTTT | CASSLLGQGHTEAFF | TRBD1 | TRBJ1-1 | TRBV5-1 | once
TGCGCCAGCAGCTTGGGACTAGCGGGAGGGGAGCAGTACTTC | CASSLGLAGGEQYF | TRBD2 | TRBJ2-7 | TRBV5-1 | .
TGTGCCATCAGTGATAGCGGGATCTCCTACGAGCAGTACTTC | CAISDSGISYEQYF | TRBD2 | TRBJ2-7 | TRBV10-3 | once
TGTGCCAGTCAAACAGGGGCGTATGGCTACACCTTC | CASQTGAYGYTF | TRBD1 | TRBJ1-2 | TRBV19 | .
TGTGCCAGTATGGACAGGGGCGCAAATGAAAAACTGTTTTTT | CASMDRGANEKLFF | TRBD1 | TRBJ1-4 | TRBV19 | .
TGTGCCAGCAGCTTGGATCGGGGAAACTATGGCTACACCTTC | CASSLDRGNYGYTF | . | TRBJ1-2 | TRBV5-5 | .
TGCGCCAGCACCCCGCTGGGACTAGCGGGATGGGAGACCCAGTACTTC | CASTPLGLAGWETQYF | TRBD2 | TRBJ2-5 | TRBV5-1 | .
TGTGCCAGTAGTATTCGACGGGATAATAACTATGGCTACACCTTC | CASSIRRDNNYGYTF | . | TRBJ1-2 | TRBV19 | .
TGCGCCAGCAGCTTGGTATCGGGCAGCGACGAGCAGTACTTC | CASSLVSGSDEQYF | . | TRBJ2-7 | TRBV5-1 | .
TGTGCCAGCAGCCAAGACGAGGAGGGTAGCTTAGGCTTCTACAATGAGCAGTTCTTC | CASSQDEEGSLGFYNEQFF | . | TRBJ2-1 | TRBV14 | .
TGTGCCAGCAGCTTGCTAGGGCAGGGGGCAGATACGCAGTATTTT | CASSLLGQGADTQYF | TRBD1 | TRBJ2-3 | TRBV5-6 | few
TGTGCCAGCACCCCGGGACTGAGCTCCTACGAGCAGTACTTC | CASTPGLSSYEQYF | . | TRBJ2-7 | TRBV6-1 | once
TGTGCCAGCAGTGAGATCCAGGTTCCTAATCAGCCCCAGCATTTT | CASSEIQVPNQPQHF | . | TRBJ1-5 | TRBV2 | .
TGTGCCAGCAGCTTACCGGGACTAGTATACAATGAGCAGTTCTTC | CASSLPGLVYNEQFF | TRBD2 | TRBJ2-1 | TRBV7-9 | .
TGTGCCAGCAGTGTCGGGGGGTCTAACTATGGCTACACCTTC | CASSVGGSNYGYTF | . | TRBJ1-2 | TRBV6-1 | .
TGTGCCAGCAGCGTCTTGGCGGGAGTGTCCCAAGAGACCCAGTACTTC | CASSVLAGVSQETQYF | TRBD2 | TRBJ2-5 | TRBV9 | .
TGTGCCAGTAGTTATAGCAATCAGCCCCAGCATTTT | CASSYSNQPQHF | . | TRBJ1-5 | TRBV19 | .
TGTGCCAGCAGCTCACTGGGAGGACTAGCGTCTGAGCAGTTCTTC | CASSSLGGLASEQFF | TRBD2 | TRBJ2-1 | TRBV11-3 | .
TGTGCCAGCAGTGAAGGTTTTACGGGCCAGGGTAATGGCTACACCTTC | CASSEGFTGQGNGYTF | . | TRBJ1-2 | TRBV2 | .
TGTGCCAGCAGCCCCGATCTCGACAGGAATGAAAAACTGTTTTTT | CASSPDLDRNEKLFF | . | TRBJ1-4 | TRBV7-9 | .
TGTGCCAGCAGTGTCGACCTAGCGGGAGGTTCAGATACGCAGTATTTT | CASSVDLAGGSDTQYF | TRBD2 | TRBJ2-3 | TRBV2 | .
TGTGCCAGCACTGGGGGGGGTTACGAGCAGTACTTC | CASTGGGYEQYF | TRBD2 | TRBJ2-7 | TRBV11-2 | once
TGTGCCAGCAGCTTTTACACTTTGGATGAGCAGTTCTTC | CASSFYTLDEQFF | . | TRBJ2-1 | TRBV7-9 | once
TGCAGTGCTACGGGACAGGTCAAGGCTTTCTTT | CSATGQVKAFF | TRBD1 | TRBJ1-1 | TRBV20-1 | .
TGTGCCAGCAGCTTTCAATCCGTGGGCCCCTACGAGCAGTACTTC | CASSFQSVGPYEQYF | . | TRBJ2-7 | TRBV7-9 | .
TGTGCCAGCAGTGATGGGTTTCAGGGCAATCAGCCCCAGCATTTT | CASSDGFQGNQPQHF | . | TRBJ1-5 | TRBV2 | few
TGTGCCAGCAGCCCCCCGACAGGGTCCTACGAGCAGTACTTC | CASSPPTGSYEQYF | TRBD1 | TRBJ2-7 | TRBV4-1 | few
TGTGCCAGCAGCTTCCAGCCCTGGAACACCGGGGAGCTGTTTTTT | CASSFQPWNTGELFF | . | TRBJ2-2 | TRBV5-6 | .
TGTGCCAGCAGCCCTCCGGGACAGGGGAACTATGGCTACACCTTC | CASSPPGQGNYGYTF | TRBD1 | TRBJ1-2 | TRBV28 | .
TGCGCCAGCAGCCCGGGGAGCAACACCTTGAACACTGAAGCTTTCTTT | CASSPGSNTLNTEAFF | . | TRBJ1-1 | TRBV5-1 | .
TGTGCCAGCAGCTACGGGTCAGGGGGCCTGTACCAAGAGACCCAGTACTTC | CASSYGSGGLYQETQYF | TRBD1 | TRBJ2-5 | TRBV7-2 | .
TGTGCCAGCAGCCCGGGACAGAAGAATCAGCCCCAGCATTTT | CASSPGQKNQPQHF | TRBD1 | TRBJ1-5 | TRBV9 | .
TGTGCCAGCACGCGGGACTCCTACGAGCAGTACTTC | CASTRDSYEQYF | . | TRBJ2-7 | TRBV5-6 | once
TGCAGCGTTGAAGATTTCCGCACAGATACGCAGTATTTT | CSVEDFRTDTQYF | . | TRBJ2-3 | TRBV29-1 | .
TGTGCCAGCACTTTCACAGGGGGAGGTCAGCCCCAGCATTTT | CASTFTGGGQPQHF | TRBD1 | TRBJ1-5 | TRBV2 | .
TGCGCCAGCAGCTTGGAAGGGGTGAGCACCGGGGAGCTGTTTTTT | CASSLEGVSTGELFF | . | TRBJ2-2 | TRBV5-1 | .
TGTGCCAGTAGCACCCGGGACAGGGGTAACACTGAAGCTTTCTTT | CASSTRDRGNTEAFF | TRBD1 | TRBJ1-1 | TRBV19 | .
TGTGCCAGCAGCTTAGTGGGGCCTCGAGGGTACGAGCAGTACTTC | CASSLVGPRGYEQYF | . | TRBJ2-7 | TRBV7-2 | .
TGTGCCAGCTCACCTTTAATCGGGAGATTAACGCTAAATGAGCAGTTCTTC | CASSPLIGRLTLNEQFF | . | TRBJ2-1 | TRBV18 | .
TGTGCCAGCAGCCCCCCGACAGGGTCCTACGAGCAGTACTTC | CASSPPTGSYEQYF | TRBD1 | TRBJ2-7 | TRBV7-2 | medium-sized
TGTGCCAGCCGGAGAGCGGGAGAGGAAGATACGCAGTATTTT | CASRRAGEEDTQYF | TRBD2 | TRBJ2-3 | TRBV6-1 | .